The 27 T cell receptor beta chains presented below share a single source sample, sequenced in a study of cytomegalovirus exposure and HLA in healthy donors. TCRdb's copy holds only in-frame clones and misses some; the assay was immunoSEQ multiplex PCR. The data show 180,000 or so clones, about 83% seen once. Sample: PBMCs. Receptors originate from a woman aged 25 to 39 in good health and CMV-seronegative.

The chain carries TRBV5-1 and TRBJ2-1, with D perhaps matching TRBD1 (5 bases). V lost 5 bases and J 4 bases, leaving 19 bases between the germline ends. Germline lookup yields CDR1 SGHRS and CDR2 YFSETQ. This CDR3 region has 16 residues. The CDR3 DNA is TGCGCCAGCAGAGAACAGCAGGGTAGGGGTTACAATGAGCAGTTCTTC. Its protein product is CASREQQGRGYNEQFF.

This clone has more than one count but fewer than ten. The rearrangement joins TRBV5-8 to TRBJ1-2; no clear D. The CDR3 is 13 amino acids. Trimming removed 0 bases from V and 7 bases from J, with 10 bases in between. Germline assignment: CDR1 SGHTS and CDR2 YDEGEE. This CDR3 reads CASSLVRGGGYTF. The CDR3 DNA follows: TGTGCCAGCAGCTTGGTTCGGGGAGGTGGCTACACCTTC.

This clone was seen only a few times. CDR3 loop: CASSQTTGALYGYTF. CDR3 bases: TGTGCCAGCAGCCAAACGACAGGGGCATTATATGGCTACACCTTC. V and J are TRBV14 and TRBJ1-2; the match to TRBD1 covers 8 bases. Germline lookup yields CDR1 SGHDN and CDR2 FVKESK. After removal of 2 bases from V and 5 bases from J, the junction contained 7 bases not matched to a gene. The CDR3 has 15 residues.

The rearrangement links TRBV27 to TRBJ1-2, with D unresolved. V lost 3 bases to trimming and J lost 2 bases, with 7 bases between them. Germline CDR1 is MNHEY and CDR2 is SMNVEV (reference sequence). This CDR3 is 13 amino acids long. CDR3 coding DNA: TGTGCCAGCAGTTTCGACGGGAACTATGGCTACACCTTC. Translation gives CASSFDGNYGYTF.

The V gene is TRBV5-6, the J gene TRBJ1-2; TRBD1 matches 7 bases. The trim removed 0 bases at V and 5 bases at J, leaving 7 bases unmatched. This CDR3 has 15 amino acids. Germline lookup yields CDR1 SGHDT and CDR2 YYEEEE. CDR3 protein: CASSLAQDRPYGYTF. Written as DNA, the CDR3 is TGTGCCAGCAGCTTGGCCCAGGACAGGCCTTATGGCTACACCTTC.

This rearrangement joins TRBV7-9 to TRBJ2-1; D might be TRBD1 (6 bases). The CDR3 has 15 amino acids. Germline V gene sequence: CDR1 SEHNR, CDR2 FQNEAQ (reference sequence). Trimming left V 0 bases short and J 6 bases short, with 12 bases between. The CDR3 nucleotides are TGTGCCAGCAGCTTAGCGGGGGCCGCTCTCAATGAGCAGTTCTTC. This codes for CASSLAGAALNEQFF.

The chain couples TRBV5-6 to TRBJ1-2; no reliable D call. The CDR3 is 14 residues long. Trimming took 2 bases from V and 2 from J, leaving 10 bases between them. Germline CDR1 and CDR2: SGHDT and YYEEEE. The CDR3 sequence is CASSLIGGNYGYTF. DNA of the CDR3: TGTGCCAGCAGCTTAATTGGAGGGAACTATGGCTACACCTTC.

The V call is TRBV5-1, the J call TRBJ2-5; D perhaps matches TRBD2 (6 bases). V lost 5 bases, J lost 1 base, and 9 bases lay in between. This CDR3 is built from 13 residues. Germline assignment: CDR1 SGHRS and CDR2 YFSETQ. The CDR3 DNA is TGCGCCAGCAGTCGGACTACCCAAGAGACCCAGTACTTC. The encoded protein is CASSRTTQETQYF.

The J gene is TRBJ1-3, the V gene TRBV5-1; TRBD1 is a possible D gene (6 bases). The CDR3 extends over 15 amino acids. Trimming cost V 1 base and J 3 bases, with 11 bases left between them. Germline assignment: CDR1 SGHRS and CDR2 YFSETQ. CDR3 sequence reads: CASSLYGGGGNTIYF. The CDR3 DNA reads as TGCGCCAGCAGCTTGTATGGGGGCGGTGGAAACACCATATATTTT.

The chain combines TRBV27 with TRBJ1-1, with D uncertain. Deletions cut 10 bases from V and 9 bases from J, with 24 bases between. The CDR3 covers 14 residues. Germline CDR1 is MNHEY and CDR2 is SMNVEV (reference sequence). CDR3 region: CATSLLTNPLQAFF. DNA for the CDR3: TGTGCCACTTCTCTTTTAACTAATCCATTGCAAGCTTTCTTT.

CDR3 in amino acids: CASRRDTYQPQHF. In DNA form, the CDR3 reads TGTGCCAGCAGGCGAGACACCTATCAGCCCCAGCATTTT. The rearrangement links TRBV6-5 to TRBJ1-5; D remains unclear. V lost 6 bases and J lost 5, with 11 bases in between. This CDR3 has 13 residues. Germline values: CDR1 MNHEY, CDR2 SVGAGI.

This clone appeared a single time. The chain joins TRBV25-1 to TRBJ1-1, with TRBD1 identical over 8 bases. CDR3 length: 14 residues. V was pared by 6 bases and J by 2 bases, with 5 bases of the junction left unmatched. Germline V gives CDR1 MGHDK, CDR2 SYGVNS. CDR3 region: CASSLGQGNTEAFF. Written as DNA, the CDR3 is TGTGCCAGCAGCTTAGGACAGGGAAACACTGAAGCTTTCTTT.

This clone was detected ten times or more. The CDR3 protein is CASSEIQGSNQPQHF. The CDR3 DNA reads TGTGCCAGCAGTGAAATTCAGGGCAGCAATCAGCCCCAGCATTTT. The V and J genes are TRBV6-1 and TRBJ1-5; D is possibly TRBD1 (5 bases). Trimming removed 2 bases from V and 1 base from J, with 9 bases in between. The CDR3 is 15 amino acids. The germline V gene has CDR1 MNHNS and CDR2 SASEGT.

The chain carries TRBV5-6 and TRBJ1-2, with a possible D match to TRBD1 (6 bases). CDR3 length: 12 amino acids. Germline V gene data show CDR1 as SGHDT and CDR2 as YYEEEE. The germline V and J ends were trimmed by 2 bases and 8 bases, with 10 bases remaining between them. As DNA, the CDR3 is TGTGCCAGCAGCTTAGGGGGAACGGGCTACACCTTC. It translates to CASSLGGTGYTF.

This CDR3 is CASSRGLQETQYF. The CDR3, as DNA: TGTGCCAGCAGTCGGGGTTTACAAGAGACCCAGTACTTC. J is TRBJ2-5 and V is TRBV6-5; D possibly corresponds to TRBD2 (5 bases). Germline lookup yields CDR1 MNHEY and CDR2 SVGAGI. V was shortened by 5 bases and J by 2 bases, with 9 bases between the two germline ends. This CDR3 spans 13 amino acids.

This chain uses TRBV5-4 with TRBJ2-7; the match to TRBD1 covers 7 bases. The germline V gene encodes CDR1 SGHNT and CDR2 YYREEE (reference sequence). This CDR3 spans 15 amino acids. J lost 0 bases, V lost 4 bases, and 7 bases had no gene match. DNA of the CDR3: TGTGCCAGCAGCAAGGACAGGCTAAGCTCCTACGAGCAGTACTTC. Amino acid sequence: CASSKDRLSSYEQYF.

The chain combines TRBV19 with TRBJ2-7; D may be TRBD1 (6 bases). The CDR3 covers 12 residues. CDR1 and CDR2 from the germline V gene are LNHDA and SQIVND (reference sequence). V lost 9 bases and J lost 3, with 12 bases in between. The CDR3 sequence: CASAGAHYEQYF. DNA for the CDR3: TGTGCCAGCGCAGGGGCTCACTACGAGCAGTACTTC.

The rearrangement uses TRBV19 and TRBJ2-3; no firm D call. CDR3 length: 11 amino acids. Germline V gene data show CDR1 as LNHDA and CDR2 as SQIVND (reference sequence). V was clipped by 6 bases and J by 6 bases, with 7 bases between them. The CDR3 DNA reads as TGTGCCAGTAGCCGGTTGGATACGCAGTATTTT. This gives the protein CASSRLDTQYF.

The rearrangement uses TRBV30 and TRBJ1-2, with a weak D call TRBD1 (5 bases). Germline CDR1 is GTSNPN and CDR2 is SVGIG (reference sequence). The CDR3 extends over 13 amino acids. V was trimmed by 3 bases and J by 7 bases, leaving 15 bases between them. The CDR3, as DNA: TGTGCCTGGAGCCCCTACGGGGGGGGTGGCTACACCTTC. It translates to CAWSPYGGGGYTF.

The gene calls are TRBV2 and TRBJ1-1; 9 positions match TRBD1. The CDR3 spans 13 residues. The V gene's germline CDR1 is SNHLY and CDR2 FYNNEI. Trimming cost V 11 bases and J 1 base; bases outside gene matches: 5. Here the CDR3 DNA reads TGTGCCGGGGGGACAGGGCGGAACACTGAAGCTTTCTTT. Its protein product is CAGGTGRNTEAFF.

The CDR3 reads CASSIESQGRNTGELFF. CDR3 nucleotide sequence: TGTGCCAGTAGTATAGAATCACAGGGGCGGAACACCGGGGAGCTGTTTTTT. The rearrangement uses TRBV19 and TRBJ2-2; 7 nucleotides match TRBD1. Germline lookup yields CDR1 LNHDA and CDR2 SQIVND (reference sequence). The CDR3 extends over 17 amino acids. J gave up 1 base and V 0 bases, and 5 bases lay outside the gene matches.

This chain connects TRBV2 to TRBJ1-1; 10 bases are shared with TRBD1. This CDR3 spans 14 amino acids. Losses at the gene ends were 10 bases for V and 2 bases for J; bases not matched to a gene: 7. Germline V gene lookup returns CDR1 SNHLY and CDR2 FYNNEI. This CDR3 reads CATRTGGLNTEAFF. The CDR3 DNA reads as TGTGCCACCAGGACAGGGGGGCTTAACACTGAAGCTTTCTTT.

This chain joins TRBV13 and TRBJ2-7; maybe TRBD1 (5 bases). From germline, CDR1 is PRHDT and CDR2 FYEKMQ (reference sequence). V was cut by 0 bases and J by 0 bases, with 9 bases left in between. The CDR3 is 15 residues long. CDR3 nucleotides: TGTGCCAGCAGCTTAGGGACAGTAAGCTCCTACGAGCAGTACTTC. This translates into CASSLGTVSSYEQYF.

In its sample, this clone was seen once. The CDR3 protein is CASTVIYGYTF. The CDR3 DNA sequence: TGTGCCAGCACCGTTATCTATGGCTACACCTTC. The rearrangement uses TRBV7-9 and TRBJ1-2; D remains ambiguous. V was shortened by 7 bases and J by 4 bases, with 7 bases between the two germline ends. Germline V gene sequence: CDR1 SEHNR, CDR2 FQNEAQ (reference sequence). CDR3 length equals 11 residues.

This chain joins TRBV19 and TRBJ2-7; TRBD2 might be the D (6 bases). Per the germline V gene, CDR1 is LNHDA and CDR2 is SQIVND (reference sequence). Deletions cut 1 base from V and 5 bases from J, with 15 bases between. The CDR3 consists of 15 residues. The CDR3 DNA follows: TGTGCCAGTAGTATAGGCGGGCAGGGAGGCAACGAGCAGTACTTC. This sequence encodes CASSIGGQGGNEQYF.

The CDR3, as DNA: TGTGCCAGCAGCTTAGGGGCGAGGGCTGACGGGGCCAACGTCCTGACTTTC. This gives the protein CASSLGARADGANVLTF. The V call is TRBV11-2, the J call TRBJ2-6; D is perhaps TRBD2 (5 bases). V was pared by 1 base and J by 4 bases, with 14 bases between. Germline CDR1 and CDR2: SGHAT and FQNNGV. The length of the CDR3 is 17 residues.

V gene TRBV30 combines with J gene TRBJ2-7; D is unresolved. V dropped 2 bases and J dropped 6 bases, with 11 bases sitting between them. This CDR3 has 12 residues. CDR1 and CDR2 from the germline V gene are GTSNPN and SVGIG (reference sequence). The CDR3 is CAWSPNAVEQYF. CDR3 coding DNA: TGTGCCTGGAGTCCTAACGCCGTCGAGCAGTACTTC.